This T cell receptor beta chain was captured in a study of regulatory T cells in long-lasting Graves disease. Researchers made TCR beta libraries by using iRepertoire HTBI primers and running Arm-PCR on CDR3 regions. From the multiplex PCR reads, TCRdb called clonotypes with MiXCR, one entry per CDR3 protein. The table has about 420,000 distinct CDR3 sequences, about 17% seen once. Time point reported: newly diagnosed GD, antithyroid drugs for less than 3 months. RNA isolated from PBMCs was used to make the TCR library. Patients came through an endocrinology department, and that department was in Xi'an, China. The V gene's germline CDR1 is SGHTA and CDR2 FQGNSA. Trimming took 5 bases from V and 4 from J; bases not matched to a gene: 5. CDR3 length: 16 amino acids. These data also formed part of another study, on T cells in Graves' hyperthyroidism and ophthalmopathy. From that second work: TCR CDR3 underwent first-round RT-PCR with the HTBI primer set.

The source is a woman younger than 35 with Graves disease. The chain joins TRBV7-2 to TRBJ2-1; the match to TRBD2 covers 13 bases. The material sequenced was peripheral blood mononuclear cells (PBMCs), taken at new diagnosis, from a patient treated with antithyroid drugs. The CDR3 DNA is TGTGCCAGCAGCCTCTTGGGACTAGCGGGATACAATGAGCAGTTCTTC. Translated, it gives CASSLLGLAGYNEQFF. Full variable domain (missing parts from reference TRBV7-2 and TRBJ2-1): GAGVSQSPSNKVTEKGKDVELRCDPISGHTALYWYRQSLGQGLEFLIYFQGNSAPDKSGLPSDRFSAERTGGSVSTLTIQRTQQEDSAVYLCASSLLGLAGYNEQFFGPGTRLTVL.